This record looks at one T cell receptor beta chain sequence and its context. What it recognizes is unknown. Trimming cost V 6 bases and J 9 bases, with 12 bases left between them. CDR1 is SQVTM, CDR2 ANQGSEA, per germline. The CDR3 sequence is 11 residues long. This entry is derived from a study of early T cells in non-severe SARS-CoV-2 infection. Study-wide background: RNA in bulk from unsorted whole blood was sequenced, and chains were unpaired.

A single record per CDR3 protein comes from TCRdb applying MiXCR to the 5' RACE reads. The repertoire holds more than 50,000 distinct CDR3 sequences, over 9.5% seen once, with roughly 1.4% in the top ten. Broader study findings: Clonotype matching in VDJdb favored anti-spike CD8 responses and did not capture private and CD4 specificities.

The chain combines TRBV29-1 with TRBJ2-1; possibly TRBD2 for D (5 bases). The receptor was derived from an adult who was a healthcare worker with PCR-confirmed SARS-CoV-2 infection or an uninfected control (not recorded which). This specimen consisted of whole blood, obtained at baseline. DNA of the CDR3: TGCAGCGTCCCACCGGGGAGTGAGCAGTTCTTC. The encoded protein is CSVPPGSEQFF.